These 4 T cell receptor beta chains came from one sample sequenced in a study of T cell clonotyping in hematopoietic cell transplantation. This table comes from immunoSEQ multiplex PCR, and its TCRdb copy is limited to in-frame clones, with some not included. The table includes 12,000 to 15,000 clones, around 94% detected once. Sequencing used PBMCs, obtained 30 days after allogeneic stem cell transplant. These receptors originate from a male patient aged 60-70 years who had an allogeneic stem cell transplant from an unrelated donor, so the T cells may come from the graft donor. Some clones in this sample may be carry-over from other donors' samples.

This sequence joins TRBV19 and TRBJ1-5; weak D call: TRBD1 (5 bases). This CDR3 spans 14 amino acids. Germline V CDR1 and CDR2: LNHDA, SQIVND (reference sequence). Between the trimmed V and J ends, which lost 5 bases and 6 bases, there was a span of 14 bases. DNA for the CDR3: TGTGCCAGTAGTCCCCAGAGGGACGGTCAGCCCCAGCATTTT. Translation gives CASSPQRDGQPQHF.

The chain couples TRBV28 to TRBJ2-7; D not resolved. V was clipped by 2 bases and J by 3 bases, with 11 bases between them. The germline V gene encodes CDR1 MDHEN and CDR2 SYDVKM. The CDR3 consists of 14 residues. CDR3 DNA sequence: TGTGCCAGCAGTTTAGGTCGGATGATCTACGAGCAGTACTTC. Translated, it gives CASSLGRMIYEQYF.

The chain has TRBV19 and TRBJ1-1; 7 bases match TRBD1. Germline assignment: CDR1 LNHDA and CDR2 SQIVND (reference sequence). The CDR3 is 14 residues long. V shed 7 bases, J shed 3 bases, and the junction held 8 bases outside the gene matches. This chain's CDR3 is CASTLRGQYTEAFF. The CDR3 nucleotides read TGTGCCAGTACTCTCAGGGGACAGTACACTGAAGCTTTCTTT.

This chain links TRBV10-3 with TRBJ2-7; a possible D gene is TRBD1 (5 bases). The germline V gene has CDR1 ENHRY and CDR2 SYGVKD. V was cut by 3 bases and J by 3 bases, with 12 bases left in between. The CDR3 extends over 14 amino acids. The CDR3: CAISDGAVIYEQYF. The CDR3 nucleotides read TGTGCCATCAGTGATGGGGCAGTTATCTACGAGCAGTACTTC.